Listed here is a single TCR beta chain. Which antigen it targets is not known. No base qualities exist here, and no much larger clone lies one base off it. This record belongs to a study of shared clonotypes between healthy human individuals (dated by TCRdb to 2020 to 2021). Study-wide context: A few men and two women, aged 18 to 49 years, made up the cohort. For each donor, CD4 naive and CD4 memory were each given three plates, CD8 naive was given two plates, and CD8 memory was given one plate. The study deeply sequenced blood TCR repertoires of several healthy adults to estimate repertoire size and the extent of clonotype sharing between individuals. To increase sequencing depth and limit assay-specific biases, different laboratories used diverse techniques to prepare libraries and sequence TCR repertoires. Leukapheresis yielded between about 0.85 and 10 billion PBMCs per donor. The research as a whole found: Higher generation probabilities were observed for clonotypes shared by all four sorted-subset donors than for non-shared clonotypes. Only blood was sampled, and tissue TCR repertoires likely differ from those in blood. When a few donors were compared, the shared fraction of clonotypes was around 5% for naive CD4, 3.5% to 4% for naive CD8, 2.3% for memory CD4, and under 0.5% for memory CD8. Based on pairwise subsampling, the degree of clonotype sharing among donors was expected to be affected by sequencing depth. Rarefaction of sorted-subset datasets indicated incomplete sequencing despite the large sequencing depth. The genetic and exposure-history diversity represented was limited by the small number of donors. Larger estimated clonotype richness was generally found for naive subsets than for memory subsets.

The CDR3 goes from the cysteine to the phenylalanine over 13 residues. Just the 39-base CDR3 DNA is kept, in frame starting at base 1. V is clipped by 0 bases and J by 8 bases, and the sequence between their germline boundaries is 9 bases long. CDR1 and CDR2 are read off the germline V gene as SGHRS and YFSETQ. Donors were healthy HIV-negative adults with no recently reported acute infections or vaccinations. All donors were Caucasian adults living in Nashville, Tennessee, USA. CD4+ T cells were enriched by magnetic negative selection; naive cells were then positively selected on CD45RA, and the negative fraction formed the memory subset. Blood was collected by leukapheresis, and PBMCs were isolated by Ficoll-Histopaque density gradient centrifugation and then cryopreserved in liquid nitrogen vapor phase. Analytical flow cytometry was used to check the purity and quantity of each magnetically sorted T cell population. From each sorted fraction, genomic DNA was isolated and quantified by UV absorbance on a Nanodrop 2000c.

Using the deep immunoSEQ assay, TCR CDR3 regions were amplified from genomic DNA by multiplex PCR. For each cell subset, the extracted genomic DNA was distributed evenly across all wells of several immunoSEQ 96-well plates, and each plate served as one replicate. For sorted subsets, each replicate PCR was loaded with 200 ng genomic DNA, equivalent to 30,000 or so T cell genomes. Purified libraries were measured with a Qubit 3.0 fluorometer, size-checked on a Bioanalyzer 2100, and measured again with the KAPA Library Quantification kit. Each immunoSEQ 96-well plate was sequenced on its own single-read 150-cycle Illumina NextSeq 550 flow cell. In the source study's methods: Because the immunoSEQ output held only junctional sequences and lacked quality scores, the filtering could not match the filtering applied to full-length reads. To assign V/J genes and CDR3, sequences were annotated using PyIR, a Python wrapper for IgBLAST v1.9, with IMGT germline references. Any read was removed if the V/J assignment was weak (E-value above 1e-6), the CDR3 was missing, or the read contained stop codons, out-of-frame junctions, or ambiguous translated residues. V3J clonotypes were defined as sequences sharing an identical inferred V gene, J gene, and CDR3 amino acid sequence. The percentage overlap between two repertoires was calculated by dividing the number of shared unique clonotypes by the size of the smaller repertoire. Repertoire richness was assessed with RTK rarefaction, the Chao1 estimator, and Recon v2.1 estimates of unobserved clonotypes. OLGA was used to compute generation probabilities for all TCRbeta clonotypes that the gDNA method yielded from four donors. TCRdb carries this immuneACCESS record with in-frame sequences only. Its versions omit some clonotypes, under half of them owing to an unresolved V gene in the studies checked, with the rest unexplained. The V and J calls and the clone size are those of that table, but D and trimming were determined from the DNA. This sample holds about 2.4 million clones; around nine tenths were observed only once. 0.14% of the sample rests with the top ten.

The rearranged chain carries TRBV5-1 and TRBJ2-1; a weak D assignment points to TRBD1 (6 bases agree). This TCR derives from a man in his late teens or twenties in good health. The sample consisted of naive CD4+ T cells sorted from blood. Interpreted using the paper, the cell subset or site label stands for: CD45RA+ positively selected. Here the CDR3 is given as CASSLGTAHEQFF. The DNA sequence is TGCGCCAGCAGCTTGGGGACAGCCCATGAGCAGTTCTTC. Full variable domain (CDR3 extended with the reference TRBV5-1 and TRBJ2-1 proteins): KAGVTQTPRYLIKTRGQQVTLSCSPISGHRSVSWYQQTPGQGLQFLFEYFSETQRNKGNFPGRFSGRQFSNSRSEMNVSTLELGDSALYLCASSLGTAHEQFFGPGTRLTVL.